Each of the 3 T cell receptor beta chains below was sequenced from the same sample in a study of T cell clonality in common variable immunodeficiency (dated by TCRdb to between 2014 and 2017). Points the paper makes about the study in general: CVID TCRbeta sequences reportedly showed fewer deletions and N-nucleotide insertions and lacked highly modified clones with 13 or more V deletions.

No antigen is known for these receptors. Library preparation employed the immunoSEQ multiplex PCR assay. TCRdb mirrors the immuneACCESS table, restricted to in-frame sequences. Some clones are absent from its copies; in checked studies, under half trace to an unresolved V gene, and the reason for the others is unknown. In this sample the table shows about 5,300 clones, and no singletons are among them. The ten largest account for 14% of the sample. The sample taken for sequencing was peripheral blood mononuclear cells. Receptor source: a human donor with common variable immunodeficiency.

The sample holds a few counts of this clone. The read is 3 residues too short to cover the CDR3 end, so that end is filled in from the germline J gene. V is TRBV19 and J is TRBJ2-1, with D maybe TRBD2 (5 bases). V shed 0 bases and J shed 2 bases, with 14 bases lying between them. CDR3 length: 17 residues. The V gene's germline CDR1 is LNHDA and CDR2 SQIVND (reference sequence). The covered CDR3 bases are TGTGCCAGTAGTATAGATCGAGGGCTTTATCCCTACAATGAG. It is translated as CASSIDRGLYPYNE. The full CDR3 protein reads CASSIDRGLYPYNEQFF.

To note about this clone: The observed sequence ends 3 residues before the CDR3 terminus, with the missing tail filled in from the germline J gene. The chain carries TRBV6-2 or TRBV6-3 and TRBJ1-2; D is undetermined. Trimming took off 8 bases at V and 4 bases at J, with 14 bases between the two ends. Germline CDR1 is MNHEY and CDR2 is SVGEGT. There are 13 residues in the CDR3. The CDR3 loop reads CASEMKRGYGYTF. The CDR3 DNA, read in part, is TGTGCCAGCGAGATGAAACGCGGCTATGGC.

A word on this clone: Read data end 3 residues before the CDR3 end; the end is taken from the germline J gene. V gene TRBV19 combines with J gene TRBJ1-5, with D perhaps TRBD1 (5 bases). The V and J ends lost 5 bases and 6 bases respectively, with 20 bases between them. CDR1 is LNHDA, CDR2 SQIVND, per germline (reference sequence). The CDR3 loop spans 16 amino acids. The CDR3 DNA, read in part, is TGTGCCAGTAGTGATGACAAGGGCAGGGCAGGTCAGCCC. It yields the protein CASSDDKGRAGQP. In full, the CDR3 reads CASSDDKGRAGQPQHF.